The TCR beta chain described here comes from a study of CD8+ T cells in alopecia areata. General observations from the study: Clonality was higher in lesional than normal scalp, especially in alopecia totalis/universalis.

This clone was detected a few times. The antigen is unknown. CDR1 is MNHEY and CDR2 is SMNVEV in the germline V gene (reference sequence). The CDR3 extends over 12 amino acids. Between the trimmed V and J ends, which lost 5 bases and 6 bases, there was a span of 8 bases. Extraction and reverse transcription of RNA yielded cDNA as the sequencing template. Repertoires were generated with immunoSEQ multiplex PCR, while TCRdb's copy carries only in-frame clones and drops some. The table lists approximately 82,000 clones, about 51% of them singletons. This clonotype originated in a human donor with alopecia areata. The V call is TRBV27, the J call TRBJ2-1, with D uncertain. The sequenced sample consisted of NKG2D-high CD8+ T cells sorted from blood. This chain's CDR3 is CASSLMGNEQFF. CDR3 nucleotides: TGTGCCAGCAGTCTCATGGGCAATGAGCAGTTCTTC.